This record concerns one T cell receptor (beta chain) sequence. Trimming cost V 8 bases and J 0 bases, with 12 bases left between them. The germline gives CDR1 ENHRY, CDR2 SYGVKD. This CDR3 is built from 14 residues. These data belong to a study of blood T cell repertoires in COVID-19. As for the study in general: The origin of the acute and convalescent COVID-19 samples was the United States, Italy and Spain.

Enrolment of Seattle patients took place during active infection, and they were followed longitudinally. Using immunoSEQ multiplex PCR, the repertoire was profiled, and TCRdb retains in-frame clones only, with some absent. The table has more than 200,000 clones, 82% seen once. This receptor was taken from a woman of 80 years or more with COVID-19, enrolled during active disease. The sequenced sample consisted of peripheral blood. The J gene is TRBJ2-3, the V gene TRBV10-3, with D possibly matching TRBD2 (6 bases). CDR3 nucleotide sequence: TGTGCCATCCATGCGGGGCCCAGCACAGATACGCAGTATTTT. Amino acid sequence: CAIHAGPSTDTQYF.